A selection of T cell receptor beta chains follows, all from one sample in a study of cytomegalovirus exposure and HLA in healthy donors. Measured with immunoSEQ multiplex PCR; TCRdb has only the in-frame clones, and not every one. The data show approximately 150,000 clones, about 91% seen once. Input material: PBMCs. These receptors were collected from a man aged 18 to 29 in good health and CMV-seropositive. Both conserved end residues are trimmed from each CDR3. The listing skips clone size in some rows; elsewhere it reads once, few, many or a size class.

v_gene,j_gene,abundance,CDR3aa
TRBV2,TRBJ1-1,NA,ASSVDSNTEAF
TRBV9,TRBJ2-3,NA,ASSVGGAGAGTQY
TRBV6-5,TRBJ2-2,NA,ASSYLATRVAGELF
TRBV27,TRBJ1-2,NA,ASSGPGSGYT
TRBV5-4,TRBJ1-2,NA,ASSAGRGYGYT
TRBV30,TRBJ2-5,NA,AWSQGSGETQY
TRBV6-6,TRBJ1-1,NA,ASSYFLNNQNTEAF
TRBV2,TRBJ2-5,NA,ASRGDGETQY
TRBV5-4,TRBJ2-3,NA,ASSLKGYTDTQY
TRBV7-2,TRBJ1-1,once,ASSLRPHSPGTEAF
TRBV28,TRBJ2-5,NA,ASSGGGQETQY
TRBV28,TRBJ1-5,NA,ASSLRYRANQPQH
TRBV13,TRBJ1-2,NA,ASSLGGAYT
TRBV18,TRBJ2-7,NA,ASSPDRGGPYEQY
TRBV7-8,TRBJ1-2,NA,ASSLYRTGKGYT
TRBV6-4,TRBJ2-3,many,ASSESSGSTDTQY
TRBV25-1,TRBJ2-2,NA,ASSEVMLAGVVGELF
TRBV6-5,TRBJ1-6,NA,ASSSSGASNSPLH
TRBV4-2,TRBJ1-2,once,ASSQEGRGLGYT
TRBV5-1,TRBJ1-2,NA,ASSLAVNYGYT
TRBV13,TRBJ2-5,NA,ASSSQGGEETQY
TRBV4-1,TRBJ2-2,NA,ASSQWGTSPTGELF
TRBV18,TRBJ1-4,NA,ASSPMGLREKLF
TRBV14,TRBJ2-1,NA,ASSQGGTGYYEQF
TRBV4-1,TRBJ2-7,NA,ASSQDPGAREQY
TRBV5-6,TRBJ2-1,NA,ASSLERGSSYNEQF
TRBV28,TRBJ1-2,NA,ASSSPDRGGGYT
TRBV11-3,TRBJ1-3,NA,ASSLQAGFGNTIY
TRBV7-9,TRBJ1-4,NA,ASIKRPGSTNEKLF
TRBV28,TRBJ2-7,NA,ASSRQGASSYEQY
TRBV27,TRBJ1-5,NA,ASSVTGTGGYQPQH
TRBV9,TRBJ1-4,NA,ASSEAPGQGGEKLF
TRBV6-1,TRBJ1-1,NA,ASSGNRRGNTEAF
TRBV14,TRBJ2-5,NA,ASSYGSGLAEETQY
TRBV30,TRBJ1-2,NA,AWSVLGTAIYGYT
TRBV27,TRBJ1-5,NA,ASSSGTGGGLQPQH
TRBV5-4,TRBJ2-3,NA,ASSPGLAGARSQY
TRBV29-1,TRBJ2-5,NA,SVDRGPQETQY
TRBV27,TRBJ2-1,NA,ASGQGSYNEQF
TRBV19,TRBJ1-1,NA,ASTGGNTEAF
TRBV5-1,TRBJ2-2,NA,ASSSGLAAPPKLF
TRBV2,TRBJ2-7,NA,ASSPNWGRPHEQY
TRBV18,TRBJ1-3,NA,ASSPPTGAGNTIY
TRBV7-9,TRBJ1-1,NA,ASSLVGQQNTEAF
TRBV6-9,TRBJ1-5,NA,ASSLNQPQH
TRBV19,TRBJ2-7,NA,ASGPGQGLKY
TRBV4-2,TRBJ2-7,once,ASSQNPSGGGSGTSGVYEQY
TRBV14,TRBJ2-1,NA,ASSPTLTSGKGDEQF
TRBV6-1,TRBJ2-7,NA,ASSEEVDSYEQY
TRBV4-2,TRBJ2-3,many,ASSQAREGHDTQY
TRBV9,TRBJ2-1,NA,ASSVRDRGNNEQF
TRBV5-1,TRBJ2-2,NA,ASSFREAAGELF